This T cell receptor (beta chain) emerged from a study of T cell responses to AZD1222 COVID-19 vaccine. Study-level results: Clonal diversity was possibly underestimated, and the donors were mostly white British, with more females. In all cases, repertoires were sampled only after the peak T cell response. Vaccination with two AZD1222 doses was followed by a rise in Spike-specific TCR breadth and depth.

The junction had 11 bases not matched to a gene; V was cut back by 2 bases and J by 8 bases. In germline, CDR1 is KGHDR, CDR2 SFDVKD. The CDR3 has 17 amino acids. TCRdb's table, derived via immunoSEQ multiplex PCR, lists solely in-frame clones and lacks some. The repertoire includes about 130,000 clones, roughly 85% of them detected once, and about 7.9% sits in the top ten. With regard to this clone: Antigen: not known.

The sequence came from an adult who received the MenACWY meningococcal vaccine as a control. The chain links TRBV24-1 to TRBJ2-1; 10 positions match TRBD1. Source: peripheral blood, taken 28 days after the second dose of the MenACWY control vaccine. The CDR3: CATSDWGTGANDYEQFF. As DNA, the CDR3 is TGTGCCACCAGTGATTGGGGGACAGGGGCTAACGACTATGAGCAGTTCTTC.